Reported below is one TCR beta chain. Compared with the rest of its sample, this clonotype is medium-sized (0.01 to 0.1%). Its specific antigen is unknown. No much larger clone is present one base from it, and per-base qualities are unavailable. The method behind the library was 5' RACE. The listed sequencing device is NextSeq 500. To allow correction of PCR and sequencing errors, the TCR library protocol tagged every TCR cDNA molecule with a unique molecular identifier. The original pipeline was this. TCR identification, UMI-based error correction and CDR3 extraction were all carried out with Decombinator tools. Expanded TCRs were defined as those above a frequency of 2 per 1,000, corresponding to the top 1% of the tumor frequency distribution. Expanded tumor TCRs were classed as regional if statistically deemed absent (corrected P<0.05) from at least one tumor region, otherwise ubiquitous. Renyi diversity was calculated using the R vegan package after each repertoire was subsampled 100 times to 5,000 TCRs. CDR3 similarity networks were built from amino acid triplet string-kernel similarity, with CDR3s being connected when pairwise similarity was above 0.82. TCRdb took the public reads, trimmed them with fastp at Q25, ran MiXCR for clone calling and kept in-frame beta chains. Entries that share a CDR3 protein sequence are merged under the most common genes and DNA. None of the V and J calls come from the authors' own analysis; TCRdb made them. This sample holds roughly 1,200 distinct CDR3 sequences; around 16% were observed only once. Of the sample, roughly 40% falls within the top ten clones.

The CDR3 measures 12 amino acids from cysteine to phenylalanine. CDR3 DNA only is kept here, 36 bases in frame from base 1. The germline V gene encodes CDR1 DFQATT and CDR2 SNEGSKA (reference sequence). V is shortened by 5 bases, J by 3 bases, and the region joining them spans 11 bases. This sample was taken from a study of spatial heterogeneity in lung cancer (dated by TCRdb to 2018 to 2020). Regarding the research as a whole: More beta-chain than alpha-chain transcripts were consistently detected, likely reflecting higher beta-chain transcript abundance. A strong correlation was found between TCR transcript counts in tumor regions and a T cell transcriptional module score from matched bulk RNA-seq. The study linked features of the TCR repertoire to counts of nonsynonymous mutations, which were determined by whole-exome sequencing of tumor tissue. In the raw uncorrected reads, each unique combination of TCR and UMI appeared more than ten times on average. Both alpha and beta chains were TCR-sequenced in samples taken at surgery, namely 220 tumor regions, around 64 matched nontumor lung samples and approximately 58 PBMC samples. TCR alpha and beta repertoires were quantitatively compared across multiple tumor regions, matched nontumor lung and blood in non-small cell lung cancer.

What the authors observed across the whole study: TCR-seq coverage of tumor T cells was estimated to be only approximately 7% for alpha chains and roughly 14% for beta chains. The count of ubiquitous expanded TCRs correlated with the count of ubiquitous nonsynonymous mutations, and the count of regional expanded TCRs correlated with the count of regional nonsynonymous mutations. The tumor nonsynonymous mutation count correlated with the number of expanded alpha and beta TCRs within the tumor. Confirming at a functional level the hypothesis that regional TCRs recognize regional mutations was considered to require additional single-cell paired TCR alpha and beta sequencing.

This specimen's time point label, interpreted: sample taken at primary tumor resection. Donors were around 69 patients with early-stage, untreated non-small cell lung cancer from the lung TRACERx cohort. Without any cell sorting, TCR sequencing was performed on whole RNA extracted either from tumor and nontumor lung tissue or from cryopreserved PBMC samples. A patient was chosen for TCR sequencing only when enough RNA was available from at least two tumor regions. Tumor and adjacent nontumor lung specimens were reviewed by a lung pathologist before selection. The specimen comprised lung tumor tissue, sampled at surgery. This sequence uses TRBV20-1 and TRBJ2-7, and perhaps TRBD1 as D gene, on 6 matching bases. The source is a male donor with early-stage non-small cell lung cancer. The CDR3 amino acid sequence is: CSAAGQHYEQYF. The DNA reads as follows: TGCAGTGCTGCCGGACAGCACTACGAGCAGTACTTC.